The clone carrying this T cell receptor beta chain came up a few times. Antigen specificity is unknown. The junction departs from germline at one end; a sequencing error may be responsible. A sort by CD45RO/CCR7/CD25/CD127/CD95/CD27 yielded CD4+ naive, central memory, regulatory and stem cell-like memory cells. All of the isolated RNA was reverse transcribed, so expressed TCRB transcripts were sequenced. The study obtained an average of around 910,000 reads from stem cell-like memory T cell samples. Profiled with immunoSEQ multiplex PCR; TCRdb holds only in-frame clones, not every one. The table lists approximately 90,000 clones, about a third of them singletons. This entry is derived from a study of beta chain features in type 1 diabetes. Notes on the study in general: When Type 1 diabetes patients were examined, their TCRB CDR3s proved moderately but significantly shorter in all four CD4+ subsets.

Germline-derived CDR1 and CDR2 are SSHAT and FNYEAQ (reference sequence). The CDR3 consists of 15 residues. The sequence came from a woman between 18 and 30 years old in good health. V gene TRBV7-7 combines with J gene TRBJ2-3; 9 bases line up with TRBD2. What was sequenced was stem cell memory CD4+ T cells from blood. The CDR3 DNA follows: TGTGCTAGCAGCTTAGGCGGGGGGGGCCGAGATACGCAGTATTTT. It encodes CASSLGGGGRDTQYF.